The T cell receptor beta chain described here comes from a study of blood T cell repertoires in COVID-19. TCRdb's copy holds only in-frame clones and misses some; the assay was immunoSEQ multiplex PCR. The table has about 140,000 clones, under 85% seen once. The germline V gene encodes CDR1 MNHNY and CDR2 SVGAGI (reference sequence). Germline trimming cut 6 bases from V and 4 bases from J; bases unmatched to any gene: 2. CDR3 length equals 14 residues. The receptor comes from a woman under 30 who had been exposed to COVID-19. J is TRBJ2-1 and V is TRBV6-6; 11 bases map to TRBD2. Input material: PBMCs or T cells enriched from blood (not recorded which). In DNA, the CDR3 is TGTGCCAGCAGGACTAGCGGGGCTTACAATGAGCAGTTCTTC. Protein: CASRTSGAYNEQFF.